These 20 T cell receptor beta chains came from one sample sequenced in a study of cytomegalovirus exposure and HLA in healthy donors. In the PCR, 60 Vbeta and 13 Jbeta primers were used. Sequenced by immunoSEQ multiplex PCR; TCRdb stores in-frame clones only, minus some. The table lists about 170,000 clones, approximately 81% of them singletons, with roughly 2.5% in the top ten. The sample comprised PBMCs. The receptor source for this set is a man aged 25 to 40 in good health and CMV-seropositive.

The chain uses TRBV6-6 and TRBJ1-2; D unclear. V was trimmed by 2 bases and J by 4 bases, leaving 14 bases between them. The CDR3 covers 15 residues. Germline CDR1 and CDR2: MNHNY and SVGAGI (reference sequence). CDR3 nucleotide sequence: TGTGCCAGCAGTTACCAGCCTCAGGAAGCCTATGGCTACACCTTC. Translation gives CASSYQPQEAYGYTF.

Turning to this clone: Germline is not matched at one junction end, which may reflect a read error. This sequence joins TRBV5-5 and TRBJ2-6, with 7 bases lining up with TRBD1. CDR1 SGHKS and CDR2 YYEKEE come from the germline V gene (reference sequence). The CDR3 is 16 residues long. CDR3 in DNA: TGCGCCAGCAGCCAAGATCAGGGGGCTGGGGCCAACGTCCTGACTTTC. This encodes CASSQDQGAGANVLTF.

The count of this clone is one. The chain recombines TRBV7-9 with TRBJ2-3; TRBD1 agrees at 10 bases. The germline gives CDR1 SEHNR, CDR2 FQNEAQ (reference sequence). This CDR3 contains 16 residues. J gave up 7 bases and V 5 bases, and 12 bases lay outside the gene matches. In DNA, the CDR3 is TGTGCCAGCAGCGCTTACCCGGGACAGGGGCAAAATACGCAGTATTTT. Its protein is CASSAYPGQGQNTQYF. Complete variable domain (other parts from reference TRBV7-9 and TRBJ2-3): DTGVSQNPRHKITKRGQNVTFRCDPISEHNRLYWYRQTLGQGPEFLTYFQNEAQLEKSRLLSDRFSAERPKGSFSTLEIQRTEQGDSAMYLCASSAYPGQGQNTQYFGPGTRLTVL.

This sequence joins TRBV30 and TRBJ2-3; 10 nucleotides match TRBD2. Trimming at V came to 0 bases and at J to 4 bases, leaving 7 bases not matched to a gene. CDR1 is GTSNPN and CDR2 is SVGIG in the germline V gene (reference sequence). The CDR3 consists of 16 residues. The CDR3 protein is CAWSVGRAGGSDTQYF. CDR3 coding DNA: TGTGCCTGGAGTGTCGGTCGAGCGGGAGGGTCAGATACGCAGTATTTT.

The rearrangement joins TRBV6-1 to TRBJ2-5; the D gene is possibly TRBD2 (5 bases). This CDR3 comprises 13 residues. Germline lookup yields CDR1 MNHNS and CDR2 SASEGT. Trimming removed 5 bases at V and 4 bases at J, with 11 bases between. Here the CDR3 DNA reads TGTGCCAGCAGTCCGAATCGGGGAGAGACCCAGTACTTC. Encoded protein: CASSPNRGETQYF.

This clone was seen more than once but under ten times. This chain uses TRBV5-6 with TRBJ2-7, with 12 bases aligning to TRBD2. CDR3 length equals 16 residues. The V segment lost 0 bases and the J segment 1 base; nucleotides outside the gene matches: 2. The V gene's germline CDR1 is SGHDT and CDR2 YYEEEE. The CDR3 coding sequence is TGTGCCAGCAGCTTGGGACTAGCGGGAGAGTCCTACGAGCAGTACGTC. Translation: CASSLGLAGESYEQYV.

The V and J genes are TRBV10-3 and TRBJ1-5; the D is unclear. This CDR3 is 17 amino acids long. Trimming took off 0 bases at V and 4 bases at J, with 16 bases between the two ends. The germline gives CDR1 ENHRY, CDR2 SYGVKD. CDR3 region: CAISESIGPGLNQPQHF. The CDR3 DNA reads TGTGCCATCAGTGAGTCGATTGGTCCAGGACTAAATCAGCCCCAGCATTTT.

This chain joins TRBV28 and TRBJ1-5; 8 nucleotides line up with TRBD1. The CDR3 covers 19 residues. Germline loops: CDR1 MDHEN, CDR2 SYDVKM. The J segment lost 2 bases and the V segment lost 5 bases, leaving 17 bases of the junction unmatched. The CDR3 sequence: CASSRFGQGTSLGNQPQHF. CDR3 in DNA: TGTGCCAGCAGTAGATTCGGACAGGGCACCTCCTTGGGCAATCAGCCCCAGCATTTT. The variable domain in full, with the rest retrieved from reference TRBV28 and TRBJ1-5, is DVKVTQSSRYLVKRTGEKVFLECVQDMDHENMFWYRQDPGLGLRLIYFSYDVKMKEKGDIPEGYSVSREKKERFSLILESASTNQTSMYLCASSRFGQGTSLGNQPQHFGDGTRLSIL.

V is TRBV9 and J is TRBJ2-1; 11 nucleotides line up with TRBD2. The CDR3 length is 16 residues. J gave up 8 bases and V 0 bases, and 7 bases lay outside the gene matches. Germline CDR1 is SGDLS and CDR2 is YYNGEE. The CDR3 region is CASSVEGSGRAHEQFF. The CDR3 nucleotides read TGTGCCAGCAGCGTAGAGGGTAGCGGGAGGGCCCATGAGCAGTTCTTC. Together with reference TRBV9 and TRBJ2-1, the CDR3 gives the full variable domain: DSGVTQTPKHLITATGQRVTLRCSPRSGDLSVYWYQQSLDQGLQFLIQYYNGEERAKGNILERFSAQQFPDLHSELNLSSLELGDSALYFCASSVEGSGRAHEQFFGPGTRLTVL.

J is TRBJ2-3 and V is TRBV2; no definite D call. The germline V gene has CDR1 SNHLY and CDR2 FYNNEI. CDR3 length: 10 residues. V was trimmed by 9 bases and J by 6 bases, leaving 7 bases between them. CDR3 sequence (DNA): TGTGCCAGTGCCGGGGATACGCAGTATTTT. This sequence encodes CASAGDTQYF.

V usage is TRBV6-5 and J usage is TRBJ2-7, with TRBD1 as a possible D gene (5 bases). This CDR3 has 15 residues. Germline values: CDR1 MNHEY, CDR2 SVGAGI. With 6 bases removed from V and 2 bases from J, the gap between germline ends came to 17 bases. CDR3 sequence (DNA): TGTGCCAGCAGGCTAGACAGCTCGACAACCTACGAGCAGTACTTC. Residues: CASRLDSSTTYEQYF.

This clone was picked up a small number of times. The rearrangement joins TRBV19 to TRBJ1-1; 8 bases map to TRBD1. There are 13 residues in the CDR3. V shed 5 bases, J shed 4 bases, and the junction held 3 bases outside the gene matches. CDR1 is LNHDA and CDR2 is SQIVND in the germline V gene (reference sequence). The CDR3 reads CASSLDRVTEAFF. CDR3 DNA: TGTGCCAGTAGTCTGGACAGGGTCACTGAAGCTTTCTTT.

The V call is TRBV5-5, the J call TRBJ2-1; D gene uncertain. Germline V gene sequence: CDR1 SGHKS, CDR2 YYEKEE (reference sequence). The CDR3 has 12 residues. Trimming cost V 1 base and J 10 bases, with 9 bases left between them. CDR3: CASSLIRSEQFF. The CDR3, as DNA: TGTGCCAGCAGCTTGATACGAAGCGAGCAGTTCTTC.

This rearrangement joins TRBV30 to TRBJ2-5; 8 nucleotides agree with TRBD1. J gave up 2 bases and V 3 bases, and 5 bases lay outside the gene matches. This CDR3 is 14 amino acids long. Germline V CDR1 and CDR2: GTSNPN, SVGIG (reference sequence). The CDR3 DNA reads TGTGCCTGGAGAATAACAGGGGGGCAAGAGACCCAGTACTTC. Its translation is CAWRITGGQETQYF.

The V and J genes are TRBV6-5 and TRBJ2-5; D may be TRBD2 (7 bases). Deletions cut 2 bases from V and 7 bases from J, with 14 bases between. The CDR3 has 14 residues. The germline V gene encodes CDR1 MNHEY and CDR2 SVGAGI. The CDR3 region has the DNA TGTGCCAGCAGTTACCCTAGAGGGGGGGGGACCCAGTACTTC. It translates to CASSYPRGGGTQYF.

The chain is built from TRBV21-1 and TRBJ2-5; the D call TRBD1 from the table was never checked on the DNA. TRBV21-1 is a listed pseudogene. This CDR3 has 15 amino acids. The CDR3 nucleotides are TGTGCCAGCAGCACACCGGGACAGGGGGCTGAGACCCAGTACTTC. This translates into CASSTPGQGAETQYF.

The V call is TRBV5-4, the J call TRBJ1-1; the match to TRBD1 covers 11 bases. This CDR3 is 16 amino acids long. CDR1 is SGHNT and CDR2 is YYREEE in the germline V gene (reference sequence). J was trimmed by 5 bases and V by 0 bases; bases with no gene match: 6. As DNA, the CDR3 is TGTGCCAGCAGCTTGGGGACAGGGGGCTCGAGGACTGAAGCTTTCTTT. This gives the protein CASSLGTGGSRTEAFF.

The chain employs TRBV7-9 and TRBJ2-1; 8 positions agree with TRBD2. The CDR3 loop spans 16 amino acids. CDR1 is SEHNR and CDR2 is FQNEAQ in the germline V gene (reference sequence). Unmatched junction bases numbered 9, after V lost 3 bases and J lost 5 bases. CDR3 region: CASSLWSGSADNEQFF. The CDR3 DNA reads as TGTGCCAGCAGCTTGTGGAGCGGGAGCGCAGACAATGAGCAGTTCTTC.

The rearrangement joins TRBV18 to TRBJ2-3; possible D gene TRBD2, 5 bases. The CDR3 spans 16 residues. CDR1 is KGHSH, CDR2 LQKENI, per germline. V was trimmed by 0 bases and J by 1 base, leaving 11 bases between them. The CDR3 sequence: CASSPPAGSGTDTQYF. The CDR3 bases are TGTGCCAGCTCACCACCCGCTGGTAGCGGCACAGATACGCAGTATTTT.

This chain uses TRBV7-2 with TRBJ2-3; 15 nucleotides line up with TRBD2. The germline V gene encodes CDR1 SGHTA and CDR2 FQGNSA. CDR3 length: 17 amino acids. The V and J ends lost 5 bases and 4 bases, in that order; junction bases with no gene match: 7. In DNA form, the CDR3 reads TGTGCCAGCAGCCGTGGACTAGCGGGAGGGATCGCAGATACGCAGTATTTT. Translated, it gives CASSRGLAGGIADTQYF.